This T cell receptor (beta chain) was recorded in a study of cytomegalovirus exposure and HLA in healthy donors. Sequenced by immunoSEQ multiplex PCR; TCRdb stores in-frame clones only, minus some. The sample shows 350,000 or so clones, around 86% of them seen only once. This CDR3 has 14 residues. Germline CDR1 reads SGHTA; CDR2 reads FQGNSA. J gave up 11 bases and V 3 bases, and 9 bases lay outside the gene matches. The sequence came from a woman between 18 and 29 years old in good health and CMV-seronegative. The V call is TRBV7-2, the J call TRBJ2-1; 8 nucleotides agree with TRBD2. Sequencing was performed on PBMCs. The CDR3 nucleotides read TGTGCCAGCAGCTTTGAGGGGCTAGCGGGCAAGCAGTTCTTC. It is translated as CASSFEGLAGKQFF.